This passage covers 30 T cell receptor beta chains from one sample sequenced in a study of T cell changes during pregnancy in multiple sclerosis. Some clones are missing from TCRdb's copy, which holds only in-frame ones; the method was immunoSEQ multiplex PCR. This table has roughly 34,000 clones, around 90% appearing once. The sample in question was CD8+ T cells from peripheral blood mononuclear cells, obtained in the third trimester of pregnancy. All receptors derive from a female donor with multiple sclerosis, enrolled in a pregnancy study.

This chain joins TRBV7-8 and TRBJ2-1, with 8 bases matching TRBD1. This CDR3 is 12 amino acids long. Looked up from germline, CDR1 is SGHVS and CDR2 is FQNEAQ. V shed 4 bases and J 10 bases; nucleotides not matched to a gene: 3. CDR3 bases: TGTGCCAGCAGCTCTACAGGGGGAGAGCAGTTCTTC. This encodes CASSSTGGEQFF.

This chain links TRBV7-2 with TRBJ2-7; possibly TRBD2 for D (6 bases). With 1 base removed from V and 5 bases from J, the gap between germline ends came to 12 bases. The CDR3 covers 14 residues. The germline CDR1 and CDR2 sequences are SGHTA and FQGNSA. The CDR3 DNA is TGTGCCAGCAGCTTAGTCCTAGCGAGGCACGAGCAGTACTTC. It encodes CASSLVLARHEQYF.

This clone was detected only a few times. V and J are TRBV6-4 and TRBJ2-2, with 9 bases matching TRBD1. This CDR3 is 15 amino acids long. The V gene's germline CDR1 is MRHNA and CDR2 SNTAGT. Trimming took 4 bases from V and 6 from J; bases not matched to a gene: 6. The CDR3 loop is CASSATQGAAGELFF. CDR3 nucleotides: TGTGCCAGCAGTGCGACACAGGGGGCGGCCGGGGAGCTGTTTTTT.

The rearrangement uses TRBV7-9 and TRBJ2-1, with 10 bases lining up with TRBD2. V trimming: 8 bases; J trimming: 8 bases; junction bases outside the gene matches: 18. The CDR3 has 17 amino acids. The germline V gene encodes CDR1 SEHNR and CDR2 FQNEAQ (reference sequence). The CDR3 DNA follows: TGTGCCAGCTTGGGAGTCCTGGGGGGACTAGCGCAGGATGAGCAGTTCTTC. This encodes CASLGVLGGLAQDEQFF. Looking up the rest from reference TRBV7-9 and TRBJ2-1 gives the full variable domain: DTGVSQNPRHKITKRGQNVTFRCDPISEHNRLYWYRQTLGQGPEFLTYFQNEAQLEKSRLLSDRFSAERPKGSFSTLEIQRTEQGDSAMYLCASLGVLGGLAQDEQFFGPGTRLTVL.

The chain uses TRBV18 and TRBJ1-2, with 7 bases aligning to TRBD1. Germline V gives CDR1 KGHSH, CDR2 LQKENI. Germline trimming cut 3 bases from V and 6 bases from J; bases unmatched to any gene: 7. This CDR3 has 14 amino acids. CDR3 sequence reads: CASSPSWDSHGYTF. Here the CDR3 DNA reads TGTGCCAGCTCACCCTCGTGGGACAGCCATGGCTACACCTTC.

The J gene is TRBJ2-2, the V gene TRBV7-8; D is perhaps TRBD1 (5 bases). The CDR3 loop spans 16 amino acids. Looked up from germline, CDR1 is SGHVS and CDR2 is FQNEAQ. The ends were cut back, 1 base at V and 5 bases at J, with 14 bases in the middle. In DNA, the CDR3 is TGTGCCAGCAGCTTAGGGTCCCCAGGGCGGACCGGGGAGCTGTTTTTT. Translated: CASSLGSPGRTGELFF.

The chain combines TRBV11-2 with TRBJ2-1; no reliable D call. The CDR3 runs to 10 residues. The germline V gene has CDR1 SGHAT and CDR2 FQNNGV. The V end lost 5 bases, the J end lost 9 bases, and 5 bases lay between the germline ends. The CDR3 DNA reads TGTGCCAGCAGCCTGTTTGAGCAGTTCTTC. Its translation: CASSLFEQFF.

This chain connects TRBV27 to TRBJ1-2; the D gene is possibly TRBD1 (6 bases). Germline loops: CDR1 MNHEY, CDR2 SMNVEV (reference sequence). This CDR3 is 13 amino acids long. V dropped 3 bases and J dropped 6 bases, with 11 bases sitting between them. CDR3 sequence reads: CASSLGGHHGYTF. The CDR3 DNA sequence: TGTGCCAGCAGTTTGGGGGGGCATCATGGCTACACCTTC.

Here the CDR3 reads CAISESPQGAQETQYF. In DNA, the CDR3 is TGTGCCATCAGTGAGTCGCCACAGGGGGCTCAAGAGACCCAGTACTTC. The genes are TRBV10-3 and TRBJ2-5; 9 nucleotides line up with TRBD1. V gave up 0 bases and J gave up 2 bases; unmatched junction bases: 4. Germline assignment: CDR1 ENHRY and CDR2 SYGVKD. The CDR3 length is 16 residues.

The V gene is TRBV27, the J gene TRBJ2-7; 9 bases agree with TRBD2. Trimming removed 3 bases from V and 4 bases from J; junction bases left unmatched: 7. Germline V gene sequence: CDR1 MNHEY, CDR2 SMNVEV (reference sequence). The CDR3 has 15 amino acids. The CDR3 sequence is CASSLGLAGLYEQYF. CDR3 nucleotides: TGTGCCAGCAGTTTGGGGCTAGCGGGGCTATACGAGCAGTACTTC.

This rearrangement joins TRBV6-6 to TRBJ2-7; 9 positions match TRBD2. J lost 3 bases, V lost 0 bases, and 6 bases had no gene match. Germline loops: CDR1 MNHNY, CDR2 SVGAGI (reference sequence). The CDR3 has 16 residues. The CDR3, as DNA: TGTGCCAGCAGTTACTCGACGGCGGGGGGGATCTACGAGCAGTACTTC. Translating it yields CASSYSTAGGIYEQYF.

The V gene is TRBV5-6, the J gene TRBJ1-2; TRBD1 matches 10 bases. V was clipped by 3 bases and J by 2 bases; unmatched bases: 7. The CDR3 is 16 residues long. Germline CDR1 is SGHDT and CDR2 is YYEEEE. The CDR3: CASSSLPGQGNYGYTF. The CDR3 DNA is TGTGCCAGCAGCTCGTTACCGGGACAGGGGAACTATGGCTACACCTTC.

This clone was detected once. This chain joins TRBV4-3 and TRBJ2-1, with unresolved D. Trimming cost V 1 base and J 0 bases, with 7 bases left between them. CDR3 length equals 15 residues. In germline, CDR1 is LGHNA, CDR2 YSLEER. CDR3 DNA sequence: TGCGCCAGCAGCCAAGCCGAGAGCTCCTACAATGAGCAGTTCTTC. It codes for CASSQAESSYNEQFF.

The chain links TRBV5-6 to TRBJ1-2, with D possibly TRBD1 on 6 matching bases. Trimming shortened V by 1 base and J by 6 bases, and 16 bases separated the two germline ends. This CDR3 has 15 residues. Germline values: CDR1 SGHDT, CDR2 YYEEEE. The CDR3, as DNA: TGTGCCAGCAGCTTGATCATACAGGGAAGGGATGGCTACACCTTC. Its protein is CASSLIIQGRDGYTF.

This sequence joins TRBV7-6 and TRBJ2-1; D is unclear. The CDR3 contains 17 residues. Germline values: CDR1 SGHVS, CDR2 FNYEAQ. Deletions cut 5 bases from V and 5 bases from J, with 22 bases between. The CDR3 DNA reads TGTGCCAGCAGCCCAATTAGAGCCGCCGCGGTACACAATGAGCAGTTCTTC. Translation: CASSPIRAAAVHNEQFF.

The rearrangement links TRBV5-4 to TRBJ2-5, with D uncertain. The CDR3 runs to 12 residues. V was cut by 4 bases and J by 5 bases, with 9 bases left in between. From germline, CDR1 is SGHNT and CDR2 YYREEE (reference sequence). CDR3 coding DNA: TGTGCCAGCAGCCCCGGAGTGGAGACCCAGTACTTC. Its protein is CASSPGVETQYF.

This chain links TRBV7-6 with TRBJ2-5; TRBD2 matches at 7 bases. The V gene's germline CDR1 is SGHVS and CDR2 FNYEAQ. Trimming cost V 2 bases and J 1 base; bases outside gene matches: 4. The CDR3 length is 15 residues. DNA of the CDR3: TGTGCCAGCAGCTTACGGGACTACATCCAAGAGACCCAGTACTTC. It encodes CASSLRDYIQETQYF.

V gene TRBV4-3 combines with J gene TRBJ1-1; D uncertain. V lost 0 bases and J 4 bases, leaving 6 bases between the germline ends. CDR3 length equals 13 residues. Germline CDR1 LGHNA, CDR2 YSLEER. Here the CDR3 DNA reads TGCGCCAGCAGCCAAGACATGAGCACTGAAGCTTTCTTT. Its protein product is CASSQDMSTEAFF.

To note about this clone: In the same sample, other DNA sequences code for this CDR3. This chain uses TRBV9 with TRBJ2-7; tentatively, D is TRBD1 (5 bases). The germline CDR1 and CDR2 sequences are SGDLS and YYNGEE. The CDR3 has 14 residues. V was shortened by 3 bases and J by 1 base, with 11 bases between the two germline ends. CDR3 in amino acids: CASSAKDMSYEQYF. CDR3 nucleotide sequence: TGTGCCAGCAGCGCCAAGGACATGTCCTACGAGCAGTACTTC.

A few counts support this clone. The chain employs TRBV29-1 and TRBJ2-5, with 8 bases lining up with TRBD2. Losses at the gene ends were 6 bases for V and 1 base for J; bases not matched to a gene: 4. The CDR3 sequence is 13 residues long. Germline V gene data show CDR1 as SQVTM and CDR2 as ANQGSEA. CDR3: CSVRTSPQETQYF. CDR3 nucleotides: TGCAGCGTGAGGACTAGCCCCCAAGAGACCCAGTACTTC.

CDR3 residues: CASSPTGGGYGYTF. CDR3 in DNA: TGTGCCAGTAGTCCCACAGGGGGCGGCTATGGCTACACCTTC. The chain recombines TRBV19 with TRBJ1-2; 9 bases are a match to TRBD1. V shed 5 bases and J 4 bases; nucleotides not matched to a gene: 5. This CDR3 region has 14 residues. CDR1 is LNHDA and CDR2 is SQIVND in the germline V gene (reference sequence).

This sequence joins TRBV4-1 and TRBJ1-2; D perhaps matches TRBD1 (5 bases). Looked up from germline, CDR1 is MGHRA and CDR2 is YSYEKL. Trimming stripped 1 base from V and 0 bases from J, with 18 bases between. CDR3 length: 18 residues. Written as DNA, the CDR3 is TGCGCCAGCAGCCAAGTCGCGGCAGGGTTGGAAGCTAACTATGGCTACACCTTC. Protein product: CASSQVAAGLEANYGYTF.

The chain combines TRBV27 with TRBJ1-2; 8 nucleotides line up with TRBD1. The CDR3 has 15 amino acids. CDR1 MNHEY and CDR2 SMNVEV come from the germline V gene (reference sequence). Germline trimming cut 2 bases from V and 2 bases from J; bases unmatched to any gene: 4. The chain's CDR3 is CASSLQGAPNYGYTF. The CDR3 nucleotides read TGTGCCAGCAGTTTACAGGGGGCCCCCAACTATGGCTACACCTTC.

The chain links TRBV9 to TRBJ1-2; TRBD1 matches 8 bases. Germline CDR1 is SGDLS and CDR2 is YYNGEE. With 4 bases clipped from V and 5 bases from J, the junction kept 4 bases outside the gene matches. The CDR3 contains 13 residues. CDR3 residues: CASSSTGVYGYTF. The CDR3 coding sequence is TGTGCCAGCAGCTCGACAGGGGTGTATGGCTACACCTTC.

The chain has TRBV7-6 and TRBJ1-1; TRBD1 matches 8 bases. This CDR3 has 15 residues. V lost 5 bases and J lost 2; bases outside the gene matches: 7. Germline assignment: CDR1 SGHVS and CDR2 FNYEAQ. The CDR3 DNA sequence: TGTGCCAGCAGCACAACGACAGGGGCTAACACTGAAGCTTTCTTT. Protein: CASSTTTGANTEAFF.

V is TRBV7-2 and J is TRBJ1-5; TRBD1 is a possible D gene (5 bases). In germline, CDR1 is SGHTA, CDR2 FQGNSA. Trimming cost V 4 bases and J 6 bases, with 10 bases left between them. This CDR3 has 13 amino acids. CDR3 loop: CASSSGLAQPQHF. Written as DNA, the CDR3 is TGTGCCAGCAGCTCGGGACTGGCTCAGCCCCAGCATTTT.

The J gene is TRBJ2-7, the V gene TRBV18, with a tentative D call TRBD2 (6 bases). V was cut by 5 bases and J by 2 bases, with 13 bases left in between. The CDR3 sequence is 14 residues long. Germline assignment: CDR1 KGHSH and CDR2 LQKENI. The CDR3 DNA follows: TGTGCCAGCTCAGCGGGACGCGTACCCTACGAGCAGTACTTC. Encoded protein: CASSAGRVPYEQYF.

The chain links TRBV11-2 to TRBJ1-6; D gene ambiguous. In germline, CDR1 is SGHAT, CDR2 FQNNGV. CDR3 size: 12 residues. V gave up 5 bases and J gave up 9 bases, with 8 bases separating them. CDR3 sequence: CASSPPSSPLHF. Written as DNA, the CDR3 is TGTGCCAGCAGCCCCCCCAGTTCACCCCTCCACTTT.

This rearrangement joins TRBV7-9 to TRBJ2-7; D call uncertain. Trimming shortened V by 2 bases and J by 0 bases, and 8 bases separated the two germline ends. Germline V gene data show CDR1 as SEHNR and CDR2 as FQNEAQ (reference sequence). This CDR3 is 14 amino acids long. CDR3 DNA: TGTGCCAGCAGCTTACCCCTGAGCTCCTACGAGCAGTACTTC. Amino acid sequence: CASSLPLSSYEQYF.

The CDR3 protein is CASSLAGATNEQFF. The CDR3 DNA reads as TGTGCCAGCAGTTTAGCGGGGGCCACCAATGAGCAGTTCTTC. This chain uses TRBV6-4 with TRBJ2-1; TRBD2 matches at 9 bases. The CDR3 loop spans 14 amino acids. The V gene's germline CDR1 is MRHNA and CDR2 SNTAGT. The ends lost 5 bases at V and 6 bases at J; junction bases unmatched: 5.